The 17 T cell receptor beta chains below were found in one sample sequenced in a study of shared clonotypes between healthy human individuals. Assay used: immunoSEQ multiplex PCR; TCRdb lists only in-frame clones, some missing. The sample has a few million clones; roughly nine tenths are singletons. The sequenced sample consisted of naive CD4+ T cells sorted from blood. Subset given: CD45RA+ positively selected. These receptor sequences come from a man aged 18-30 years in good health.

The chain uses TRBV10-3 and TRBJ2-1; 10 nucleotides line up with TRBD1. The CDR3 extends over 13 amino acids. Germline CDR1 is ENHRY and CDR2 is SYGVKD. The V gene end was trimmed by 8 bases and the J gene end by 7 bases; junction bases not matched to a gene: 5. CDR3 nucleotides: TGTGCCATCGGGACAGGGGTTAGGAATGAGCAGTTCTTC. It yields the protein CAIGTGVRNEQFF.

Worth noting for this clone: The sample carries other DNA sequences with the same CDR3. The CDR3 reads CASSQGLRETQYF. CDR3 nucleotides: TGCGCCAGCAGCCAAGGTTTACGAGAGACCCAGTACTTC. The rearrangement joins TRBV4-1 to TRBJ2-5; D unclear. V lost 1 base to trimming and J lost 4 bases, with 7 bases between them. From germline, CDR1 is MGHRA and CDR2 YSYEKL. This CDR3 comprises 13 residues.

The genes are TRBV18 and TRBJ2-4; perhaps TRBD1 as D (6 bases). This CDR3 has 17 amino acids. The germline gives CDR1 KGHSH, CDR2 LQKENI. V was cut by 2 bases and J by 0 bases, with 14 bases left in between. The CDR3 is CASSPNLGTLAKNIQYF. CDR3 coding DNA: TGTGCCAGCTCACCAAATTTAGGGACACTAGCCAAAAACATTCAGTACTTC.

J is TRBJ1-4 and V is TRBV6-1; 10 bases agree with TRBD1. CDR1 is MNHNS and CDR2 is SASEGT in the germline V gene. The V segment lost 7 bases and the J segment 8 bases; nucleotides outside the gene matches: 10. This CDR3 is built from 15 residues. DNA for the CDR3: TGTGCCAGCATTCCTCCGGGACAGGGGCGGGAAAAACTGTTTTTT. Its translation: CASIPPGQGREKLFF.

As regards this clone: This sample includes further DNA sequences coding for the same CDR3. The chain links TRBV18 to TRBJ2-7; D perhaps matches TRBD1 (6 bases). CDR1 is KGHSH, CDR2 LQKENI, per germline. CDR3 size: 12 residues. With 6 bases removed from V and 1 base from J, the gap between germline ends came to 7 bases. CDR3 nucleotide sequence: TGTGCCAGCTCTACAGGGTCCTACGAGCAGTACTTC. This translates into CASSTGSYEQYF. The whole variable domain, filled in from reference TRBV18 and TRBJ2-7, reads NAGVMQNPRHLVRRRGQEARLRCSPMKGHSHVYWYRQLPEEGLKFMVYLQKENIIDESGMPKERFSAEFPKEGPSILRIQQVVRGDSAAYFCASSTGSYEQYFGPGTRLTVT.

Details on this clone: Germline is not matched at one junction end, which may reflect a read error. The chain uses TRBV2 and TRBJ2-7; D uncertain. CDR1 and CDR2 (germline): SNHLY, FYNNEI. The CDR3 is 11 amino acids. In DNA, the CDR3 is TGTGCCAGCAGGAGGACCGGGCCCCGCGACTTC. The encoded protein is CASRRTGPRDF.

DNA of the CDR3: TGTGCCAGCAGCGGACTAGCGGTAAGCTACGAGCAGTACTTC. This sequence encodes CASSGLAVSYEQYF. The chain combines TRBV7-2 with TRBJ2-7; 10 bases are a match to TRBD2. Germline CDR1 SGHTA, CDR2 FQGNSA. The CDR3 is 14 amino acids. V lost 5 bases and J lost 3; bases outside the gene matches: 4.

CDR3 in amino acids: CASSEEGTYTGELFF. In nucleotides, the CDR3 is TGTGCCAGCAGTGAAGAAGGGACCTACACCGGGGAGCTGTTTTTT. The chain combines TRBV6-1 with TRBJ2-2; the D call may be TRBD1 or TRBD2 (5 bases each). The CDR3 length is 15 residues. In germline, CDR1 is MNHNS, CDR2 SASEGT. V was cut by 1 base and J by 3 bases, with 9 bases left in between.

The J gene is TRBJ2-7, the V gene TRBV5-5; perhaps TRBD1 as D (5 bases). The V end was cut by 0 bases, the J end by 0 bases, with 10 bases between. The length of the CDR3 is 15 residues. Germline values: CDR1 SGHKS, CDR2 YYEKEE (reference sequence). The CDR3 DNA sequence: TGTGCCAGCAGCTTGGGGACACCGAGCTCCTACGAGCAGTACTTC. Protein sequence: CASSLGTPSSYEQYF.

V and J are TRBV12-5 and TRBJ1-2; D ambiguous. Germline V gene data show CDR1 as LGHNT and CDR2 as FRNRAP. CDR3 length equals 12 residues. Trimming took 4 bases from V and 8 from J, leaving 11 bases between them. The CDR3 loop reads CASGSEVGGYTF. CDR3 bases: TGTGCTAGTGGTTCCGAGGTGGGAGGCTACACCTTC.

The V call is TRBV21-1, the J call TRBJ2-1. TRBV21-1 is assigned pseudogene status. The CDR3 covers 17 residues. CDR3 in amino acids: CASSKVRKRSSYNEQFF. CDR3 nucleotide sequence: TGTGCCAGCAGCAAAGTTAGGAAAAGAAGCTCCTACAATGAGCAGTTCTTC.

This chain connects TRBV5-1 to TRBJ2-2, with 11 bases matching TRBD2. The CDR3 loop spans 16 amino acids. CDR1 and CDR2 from the germline V gene are SGHRS and YFSETQ. The V segment lost 0 bases and the J segment 4 bases; nucleotides outside the gene matches: 2. The CDR3 region is CASSLAGTSGTGELFF. CDR3 nucleotide sequence: TGCGCCAGCAGCTTGGCCGGGACTAGCGGCACCGGGGAGCTGTTTTTT.

The V call is TRBV6-6, the J call TRBJ2-2; no clear D. The CDR3 spans 15 residues. Trimming took 0 bases from V and 7 from J, leaving 12 bases between them. The germline V gene has CDR1 MNHNY and CDR2 SVGAGI (reference sequence). Here the CDR3 reads CASSYSIPPDGELFF. CDR3 bases: TGTGCCAGCAGTTACTCGATTCCTCCAGACGGGGAGCTGTTTTTT.

In the case of this clone: This specimen includes other DNA sequences encoding the same CDR3. The chain employs TRBV5-4 and TRBJ2-5; D not certain. V lost 1 base to trimming and J lost 2 bases, with 6 bases between them. The germline CDR1 and CDR2 sequences are SGHNT and YYREEE (reference sequence). The CDR3 contains 13 residues. The CDR3 spells CASSLKTQETQYF. DNA for the CDR3: TGTGCCAGCAGCTTGAAGACTCAAGAGACCCAGTACTTC.

This clone was seen a few times. In the same sample, other DNA sequences code for this CDR3. The V and J genes are TRBV7-9 and TRBJ1-1; no clear D gene. This CDR3 comprises 12 residues. Trimming cost V 6 bases and J 0 bases, with 5 bases left between them. Per germline, CDR1 SEHNR and CDR2 FQNEAQ (reference sequence). CDR3 protein: CASSTVNTEAFF. In DNA, the CDR3 is TGTGCCAGCAGTACGGTGAACACTGAAGCTTTCTTT.

The chain employs TRBV7-9 and TRBJ1-5; 9 bases fit TRBD1. V shed 0 bases and J 2 bases; nucleotides not matched to a gene: 2. CDR1 is SEHNR and CDR2 is FQNEAQ in the germline V gene (reference sequence). The CDR3 covers 16 residues. As DNA, the CDR3 is TGTGCCAGCAGCTTAGCGGGACAGGGTGGCAATCAGCCCCAGCATTTT. Amino acids: CASSLAGQGGNQPQHF.

This clone occurred a few times. The CDR3 DNA is TGTGCCAGCAGTGGGACTACTCAAGATGAAAAACTGTTTTTT. Translation: CASSGTTQDEKLFF. The chain combines TRBV2 with TRBJ1-4; D unclear. Deletions cut 4 bases from V and 6 bases from J, with 12 bases between. The CDR3 is made up of 14 amino acids. Per the germline V gene, CDR1 is SNHLY and CDR2 is FYNNEI. Full variable domain (remainder filled in from reference TRBV2 and TRBJ1-4): EPEVTQTPSHQVTQMGQEVILRCVPISNHLYFYWYRQILGQKVEFLVSFYNNEISEKSEIFDDQFSVERPDGSNFTLKIRSTKLEDSAMYFCASSGTTQDEKLFFGSGTQLSVL.